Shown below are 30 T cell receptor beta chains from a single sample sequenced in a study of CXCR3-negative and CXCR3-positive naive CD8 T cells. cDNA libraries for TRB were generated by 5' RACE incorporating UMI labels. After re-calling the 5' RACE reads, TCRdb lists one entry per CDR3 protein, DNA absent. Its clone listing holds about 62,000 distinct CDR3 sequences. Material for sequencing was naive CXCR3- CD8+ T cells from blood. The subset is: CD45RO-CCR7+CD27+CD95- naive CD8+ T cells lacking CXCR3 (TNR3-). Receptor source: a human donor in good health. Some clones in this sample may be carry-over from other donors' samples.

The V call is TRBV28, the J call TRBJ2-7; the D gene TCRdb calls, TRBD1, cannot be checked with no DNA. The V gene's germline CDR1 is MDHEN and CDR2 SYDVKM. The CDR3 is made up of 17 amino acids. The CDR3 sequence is CASVGQGWSRGSYEQYF.

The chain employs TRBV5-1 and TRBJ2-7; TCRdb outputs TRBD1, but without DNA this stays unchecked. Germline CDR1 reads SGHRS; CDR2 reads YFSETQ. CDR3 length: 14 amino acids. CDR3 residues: CASSTGTGGYEQYF.

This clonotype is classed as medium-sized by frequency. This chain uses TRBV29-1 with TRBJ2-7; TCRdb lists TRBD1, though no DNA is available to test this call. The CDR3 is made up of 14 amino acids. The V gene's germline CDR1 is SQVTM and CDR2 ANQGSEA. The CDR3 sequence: CSVELSTGLREQYF.

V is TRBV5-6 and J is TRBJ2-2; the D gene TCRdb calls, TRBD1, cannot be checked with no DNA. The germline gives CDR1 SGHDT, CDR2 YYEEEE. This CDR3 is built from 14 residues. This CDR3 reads CASRPGTPTGELFF. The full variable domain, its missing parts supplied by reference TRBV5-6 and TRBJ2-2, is DAGVTQSPTHLIKTRGQQVTLRCSPKSGHDTVSWYQQALGQGPQFIFQYYEEEERQRGNFPDRFSGHQFPNYSSELNVNALLLGDSALYLCASRPGTPTGELFFGEGSRLTVL.

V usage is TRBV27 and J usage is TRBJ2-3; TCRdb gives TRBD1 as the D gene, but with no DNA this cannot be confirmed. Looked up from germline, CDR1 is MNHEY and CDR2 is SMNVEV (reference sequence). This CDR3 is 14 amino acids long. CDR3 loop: CASSPDRGTDTQYF.

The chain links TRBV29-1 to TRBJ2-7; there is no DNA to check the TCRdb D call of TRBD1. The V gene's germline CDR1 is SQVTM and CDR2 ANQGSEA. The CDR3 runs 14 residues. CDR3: CSVDLGTGIYEQYF.

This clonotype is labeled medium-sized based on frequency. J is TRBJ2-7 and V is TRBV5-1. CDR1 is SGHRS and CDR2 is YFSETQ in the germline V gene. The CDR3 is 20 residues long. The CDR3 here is CASSLGRTSDVNLYTYEQYF.

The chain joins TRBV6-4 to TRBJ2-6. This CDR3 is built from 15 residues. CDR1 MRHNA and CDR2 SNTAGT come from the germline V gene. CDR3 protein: CASSDGGSGANVLTF.

The CDR3 region is CASSDSPHGEQFF. The J gene is TRBJ2-1, the V gene TRBV6-4; TCRdb's D call, TRBD2, is unchecked because there is no DNA. This CDR3 is built from 13 residues. Germline V gives CDR1 MRHNA, CDR2 SNTAGT.

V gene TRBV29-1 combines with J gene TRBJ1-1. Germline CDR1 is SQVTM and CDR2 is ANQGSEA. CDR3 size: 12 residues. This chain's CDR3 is CSVPDENTEAFF. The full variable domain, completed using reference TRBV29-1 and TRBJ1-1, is SAVISQKPSRDICQRGTSLTIQCQVDSQVTMMFWYRQQPGQSLTLIATANQGSEATYESGFVIDKFPISRPNLTFSTLTVSNMSPEDSSIYLCSVPDENTEAFFGQGTRLTVV.

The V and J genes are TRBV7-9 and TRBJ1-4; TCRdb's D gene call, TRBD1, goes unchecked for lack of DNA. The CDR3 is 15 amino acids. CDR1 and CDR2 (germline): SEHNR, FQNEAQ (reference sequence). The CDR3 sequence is CASSLAGETNEKLFF.

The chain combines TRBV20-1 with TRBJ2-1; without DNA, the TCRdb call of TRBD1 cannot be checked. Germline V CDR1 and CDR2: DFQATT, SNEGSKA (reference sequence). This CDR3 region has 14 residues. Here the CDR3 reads CSARLPRGYNEQFF.

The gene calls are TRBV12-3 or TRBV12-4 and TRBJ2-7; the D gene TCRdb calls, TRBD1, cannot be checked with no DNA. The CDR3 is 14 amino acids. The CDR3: CASSFRDGTYEQYF.

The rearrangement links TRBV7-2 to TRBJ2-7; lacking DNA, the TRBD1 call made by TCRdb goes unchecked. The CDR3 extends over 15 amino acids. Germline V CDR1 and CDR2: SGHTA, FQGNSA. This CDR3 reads CASSLMQGSSYEQYF.

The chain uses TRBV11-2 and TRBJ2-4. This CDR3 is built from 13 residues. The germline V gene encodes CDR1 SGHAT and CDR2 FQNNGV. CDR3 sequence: CASSSPILNIQYF.

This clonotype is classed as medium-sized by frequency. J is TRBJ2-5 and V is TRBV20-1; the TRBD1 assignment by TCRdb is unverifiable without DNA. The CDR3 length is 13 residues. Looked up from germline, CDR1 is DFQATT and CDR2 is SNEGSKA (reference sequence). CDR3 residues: CSARIPGKQTQYF.

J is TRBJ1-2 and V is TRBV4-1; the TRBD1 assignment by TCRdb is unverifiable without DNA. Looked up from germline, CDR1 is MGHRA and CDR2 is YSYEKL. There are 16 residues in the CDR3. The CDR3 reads CASSQEEGAHNYGYTF.

CDR3 sequence: CASSGLAGGTDTQYF. J is TRBJ2-3 and V is TRBV9. The CDR3 spans 15 residues. The germline V gene encodes CDR1 SGDLS and CDR2 YYNGEE.

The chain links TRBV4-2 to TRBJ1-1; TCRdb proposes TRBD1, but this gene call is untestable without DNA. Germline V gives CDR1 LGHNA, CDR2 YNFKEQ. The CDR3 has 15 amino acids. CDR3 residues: CASSQEDSPNTEAFF.

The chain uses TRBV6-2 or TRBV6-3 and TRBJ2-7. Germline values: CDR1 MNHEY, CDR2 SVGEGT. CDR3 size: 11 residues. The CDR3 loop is CASSYGWEQYF.

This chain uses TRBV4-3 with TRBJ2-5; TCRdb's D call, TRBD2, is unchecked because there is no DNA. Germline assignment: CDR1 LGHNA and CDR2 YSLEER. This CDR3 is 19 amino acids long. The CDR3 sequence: CASSQALTAGGPGQETQYF.

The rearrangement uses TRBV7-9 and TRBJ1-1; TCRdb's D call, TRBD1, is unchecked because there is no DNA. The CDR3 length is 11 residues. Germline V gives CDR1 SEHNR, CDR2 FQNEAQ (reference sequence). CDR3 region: CASSLLSGAFF.

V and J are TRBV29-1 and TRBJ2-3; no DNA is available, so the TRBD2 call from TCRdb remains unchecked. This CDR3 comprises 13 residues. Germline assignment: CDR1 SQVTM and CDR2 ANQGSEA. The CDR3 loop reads CSVSSGTTDTQYF.

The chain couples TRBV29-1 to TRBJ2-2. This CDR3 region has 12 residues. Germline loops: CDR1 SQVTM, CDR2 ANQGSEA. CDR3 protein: CSVENGAGELFF.

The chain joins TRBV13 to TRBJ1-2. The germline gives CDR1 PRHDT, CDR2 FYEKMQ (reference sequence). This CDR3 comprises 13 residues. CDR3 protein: CASSLEGAPGYTF.

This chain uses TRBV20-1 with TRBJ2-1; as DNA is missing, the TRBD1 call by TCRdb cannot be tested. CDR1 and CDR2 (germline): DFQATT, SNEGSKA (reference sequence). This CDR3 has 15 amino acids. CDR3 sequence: CSASGQESSYNEQFF.

CDR3 region: CSVESLAMGLTNTEAFF. V usage is TRBV29-1 and J usage is TRBJ1-1; TCRdb names TRBD1, which stays unverified in the absence of DNA. The CDR3 loop spans 17 amino acids. Per the germline V gene, CDR1 is SQVTM and CDR2 is ANQGSEA.

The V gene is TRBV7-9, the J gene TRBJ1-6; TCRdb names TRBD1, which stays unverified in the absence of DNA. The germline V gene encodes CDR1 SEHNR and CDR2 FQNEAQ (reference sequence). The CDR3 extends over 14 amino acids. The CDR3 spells CASSRGQLNSPLHF. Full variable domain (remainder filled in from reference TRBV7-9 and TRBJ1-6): DTGVSQNPRHKITKRGQNVTFRCDPISEHNRLYWYRQTLGQGPEFLTYFQNEAQLEKSRLLSDRFSAERPKGSFSTLEIQRTEQGDSAMYLCASSRGQLNSPLHFGNGTRLTVT.

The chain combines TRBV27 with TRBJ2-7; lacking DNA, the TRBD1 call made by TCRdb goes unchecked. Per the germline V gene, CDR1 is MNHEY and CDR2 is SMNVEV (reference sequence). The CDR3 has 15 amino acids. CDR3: CASSLSGWGPYEQYF.

CDR3 residues: CASSERTDTGELFF. This chain links TRBV6-4 with TRBJ2-2. The CDR3 runs 14 residues. The germline CDR1 and CDR2 sequences are MRHNA and SNTAGT.